Listed below are T cell receptor beta chains from one sample, sequenced in a study of T cell repertoires in cytomegalovirus infection. TCRdb passed the reads through MiXCR, listing each CDR3 protein once. The table lists fewer than 200,000 distinct CDR3 sequences, approximately 15% of them singletons. The sample consisted of PBMCs. Receptor source: a human donor in good health (CMV status not recorded). Some clones in this sample may be carry-over from other donors' samples. CDR3s leave out the opening cysteine and the closing phenylalanine or tryptophan. Fields, in order: V gene, CDR3 length, CDR3 protein.

TRBV19 | 11 | ASSKGVLTEAF
TRBV29-1 | 12 | SVALSGTNSPLH
TRBV5-4 | 11 | ASSFGQGNEQF
TRBV3-1 | 13 | ASSQGDRSNTEAF
TRBV14 | 11 | ASSRGTNEKLF
TRBV20-1 | 13 | SASPRVRVEEKLF
TRBV6-2/TRBV6-3 | 11 | ASIPQGNYGYT
TRBV7-3 | 13 | ASSPGGQGVNEQF
TRBV7-9 | 15 | ASSSPLRGGSYNEQF
TRBV6-6 | 13 | ASSYRASSTDTQY
TRBV7-2 | 15 | ASSLPLAGVLDNEQF
TRBV7-3 | 13 | ASSLASGISDTQY
TRBV6-2/TRBV6-3 | 13 | ASSYSKLARYEQY
TRBV20-1 | 12 | SAKLGGQSTEAF
TRBV5-6 | 16 | ASSLDRSRITPPDEQY
TRBV2 | 12 | ASGGGDRYQPQH
TRBV7-2 | 18 | ASSLGGARLLRDSNQPQH